This TCR beta chain was sequenced during a study of T cells in Graves' hyperthyroidism and ophthalmopathy (dated by TCRdb to 2018 to 2020). Some background on the complete study: Peripheral blood was sampled at the time of initial diagnosis, prior to any treatment. TCR V-J signatures able to tell the groups apart were searched for in a discovery cohort of 100 patients, of whom approximately 40 had Graves' ophthalmopathy and roughly 57 had stable Graves' hyperthyroidism. An independent validation cohort of around 19 hyperthyroidism patients and approximately 16 patients who later progressed to ophthalmopathy tested prospective prediction of ophthalmopathy. The 100 discovery patients were randomly split 7:3 into training and test sets. In six Graves' hyperthyroidism patients, the study also compared T-cell repertoires from thyroid tissue with T-cell repertoires from blood. Once sampling was done, hyperthyroidism patients were given methimazole at a starting dose of 30 mg daily, whereas ophthalmopathy patients were given high-dose intravenous methylprednisolone. TCR Vbeta CDR3 sequencing of roughly 140 peripheral blood samples (roughly 43 ophthalmopathy, 70 to 85 hyperthyroidism and roughly 17 progressor patients) is reported in the paper.

Stable Graves' hyperthyroidism was defined as the absence of progression to ophthalmopathy over 18 months of follow-up. Hyperthyroidism patients were newly diagnosed, had a disease duration of under 2 months, and were aged 18 to 65 years. Exclusion was applied to patients with uncontrolled infections, other autoimmune diseases, pregnancy or lactation. Clinical symptoms, serum thyroxine and TRAb, thyroid ultrasound, and orbital computed tomography formed the basis for the diagnoses. Ficoll-Paque density gradient centrifugation was used to isolate PBMCs from about 10 ml of fresh peripheral blood. Trizol reagent was used to extract total RNA, and RNA quality was then checked on an Agilent 2100 Bioanalyzer. Paper-wide results and their limitations: In validation, the model predicted progression to ophthalmopathy with 60% to 71% sensitivity and less than 75% specificity, a median of 6.5 months before onset. In cross-validation, a model built on a 13 V-J signature told ophthalmopathy apart from stable hyperthyroidism with 85% to 90% sensitivity and roughly 83% specificity, and in testing the same model reached 80%/75%. Sample size was not statistically predetermined, and investigators were not blinded to group allocation. Blood samples also contained most of the expanded thyroid clonotypes (frequency above 0.001), which suggests that blood repertoires may reflect thyroid immune responses.

This clonotype has only a few counts. It has no known antigen specificity. Base qualities are not at hand, and no much larger clone is one base apart. The TCR beta CDR3 regions were amplified from the RNA transcripts. The TCR CDR3 was subjected to a first round of RT-PCR using the HTBI primer set and the Qiagen OneStep RT-PCR kit. Libraries were constructed in a second round of multiplex PCR, after which size selection and purification were performed. Sequencing of the libraries was done on an Illumina HiSeq2000 using paired-end 100 bp reads. The authors' pipeline ran thus. SOAPnuke was used to process the raw data, throwing out any read that contained adapters or uncalled bases, had a mean Phred below 15, or lacked an exact constant-primer or identifier match. COPE v1.2.5 was used to merge high-quality paired reads, and clonotypes were defined as unique nucleotide sequences. Clonotypes were aligned to IMGT TRBV, TRBD and TRBJ reference segments using MiTCR v1.1. Only V-J combinations with frequency above 0.0001, covering about 99% of repertoires, were analysed. The TCS score was defined as F50 (clonal expansion) divided by E x V (chaos), with BLOSUM62-based TCRdist calculated between CDR3 peptides within each V-J. Welch's t-statistics and random forest reduced around 510 V-J features to about 12, which were used in a naive Bayes classifier (R e1071). The public reads were quality trimmed at Q25 with fastp and then assembled into clones with MiXCR by TCRdb, keeping productive beta chains. Every distinct CDR3 protein forms one entry, paired with its most common genes and DNA. The V and J calls and clone size come from TCRdb's table, not from the authors' own analysis. The sample records some 700,000 distinct CDR3 sequences, around a sixth of which are singletons. Of the sample, less than 20% is held by the ten largest clones.

Input material: blood. This clonotype originated in a man aged 45-65 years with Graves' hyperthyroidism.

The CDR3 region reads CASSLGDGNQPQHF. The nucleotide sequence is given as TGTGCCAGCAGCTTGGGGGACGGCAATCAGCCCCAGCATTTT. The chain employs TRBV5-5 and TRBJ1-5, with TRBD1 tentatively as D gene (5 bases match). Including the terminal cysteine and phenylalanine, the CDR3 comprises 14 residues. Just CDR3 DNA is preserved here, 42 bases in frame from base 1. Trimming takes 0 bases from V and 2 bases from J, and the germline ends sit 6 bases apart. The germline V gene (reference sequence) gives CDR1 as SGHKS and CDR2 as YYEKEE.